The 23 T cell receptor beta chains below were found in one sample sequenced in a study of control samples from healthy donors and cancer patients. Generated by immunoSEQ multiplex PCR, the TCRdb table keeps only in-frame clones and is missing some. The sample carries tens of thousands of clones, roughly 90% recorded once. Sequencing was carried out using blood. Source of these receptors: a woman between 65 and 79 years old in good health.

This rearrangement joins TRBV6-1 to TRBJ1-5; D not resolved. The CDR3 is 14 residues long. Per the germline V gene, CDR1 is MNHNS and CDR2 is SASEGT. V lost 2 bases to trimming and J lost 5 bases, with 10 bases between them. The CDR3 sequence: CASSEWAGDQPQHF. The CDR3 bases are TGTGCCAGCAGTGAATGGGCAGGTGATCAGCCCCAGCATTTT.

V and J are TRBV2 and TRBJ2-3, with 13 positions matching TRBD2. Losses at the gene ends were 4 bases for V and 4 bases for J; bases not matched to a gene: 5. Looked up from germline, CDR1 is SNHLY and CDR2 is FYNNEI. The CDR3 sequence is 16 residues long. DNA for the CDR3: TGTGCCAGCAGTGTAGGACTAGCGGGAGTGGCAGATACGCAGTATTTT. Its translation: CASSVGLAGVADTQYF.

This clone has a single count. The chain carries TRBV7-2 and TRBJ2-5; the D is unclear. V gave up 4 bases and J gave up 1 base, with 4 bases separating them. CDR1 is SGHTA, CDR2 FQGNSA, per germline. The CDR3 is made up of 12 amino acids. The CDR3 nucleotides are TGTGCCAGCAGCTCTACCCAAGAGACCCAGTACTTC. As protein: CASSSTQETQYF.

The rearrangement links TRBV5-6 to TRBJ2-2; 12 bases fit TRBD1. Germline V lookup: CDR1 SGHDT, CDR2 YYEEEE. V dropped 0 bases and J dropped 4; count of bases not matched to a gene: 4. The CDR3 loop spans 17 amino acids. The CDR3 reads CASSLAGQGASTGELFF. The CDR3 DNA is TGTGCCAGCAGCTTGGCGGGACAGGGGGCGAGCACCGGGGAGCTGTTTTTT.

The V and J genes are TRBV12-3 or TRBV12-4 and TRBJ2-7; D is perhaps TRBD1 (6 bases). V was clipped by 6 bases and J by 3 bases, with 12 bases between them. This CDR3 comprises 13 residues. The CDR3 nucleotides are TGTGCCAGCAGCAGCGACAGGAACTACGAGCAGTACTTC. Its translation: CASSSDRNYEQYF.

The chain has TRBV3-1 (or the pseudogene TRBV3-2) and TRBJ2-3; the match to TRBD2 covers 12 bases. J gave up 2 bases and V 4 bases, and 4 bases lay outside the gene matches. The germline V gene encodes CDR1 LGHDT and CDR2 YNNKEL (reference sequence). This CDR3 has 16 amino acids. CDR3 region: CASSPLAGGITDTQYF. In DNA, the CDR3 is TGTGCCAGCAGCCCCCTAGCGGGAGGGATCACAGATACGCAGTATTTT.

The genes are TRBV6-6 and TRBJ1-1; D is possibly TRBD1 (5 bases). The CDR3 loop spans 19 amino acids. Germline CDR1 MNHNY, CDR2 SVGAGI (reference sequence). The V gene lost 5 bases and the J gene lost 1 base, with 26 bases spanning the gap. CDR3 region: CASSPLGPTRGGRNTEAFF. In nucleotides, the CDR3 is TGTGCCAGCAGTCCTCTCGGTCCCACGCGGGGCGGCCGGAACACTGAAGCTTTCTTT.

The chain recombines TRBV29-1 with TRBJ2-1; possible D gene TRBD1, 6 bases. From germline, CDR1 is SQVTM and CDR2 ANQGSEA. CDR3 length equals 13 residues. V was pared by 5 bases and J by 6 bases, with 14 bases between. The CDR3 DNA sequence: TGCAGCGTTTTGGGGGCCGTGGCCAATGAGCAGTTCTTC. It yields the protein CSVLGAVANEQFF.

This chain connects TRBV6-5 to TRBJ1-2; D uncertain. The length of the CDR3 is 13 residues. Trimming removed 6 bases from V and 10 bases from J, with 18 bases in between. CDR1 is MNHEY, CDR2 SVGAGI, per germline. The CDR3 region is CASSLSRDDHYTF. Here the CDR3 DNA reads TGTGCCAGCAGCCTGTCGAGGGATGATCACTACACCTTC.

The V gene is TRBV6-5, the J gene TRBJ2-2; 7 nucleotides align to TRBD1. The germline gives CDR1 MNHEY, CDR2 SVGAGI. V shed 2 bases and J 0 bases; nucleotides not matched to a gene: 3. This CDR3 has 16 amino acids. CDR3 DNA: TGTGCCAGCAGTTACACCGGGACAGCGAACACCGGGGAGCTGTTTTTT. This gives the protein CASSYTGTANTGELFF.

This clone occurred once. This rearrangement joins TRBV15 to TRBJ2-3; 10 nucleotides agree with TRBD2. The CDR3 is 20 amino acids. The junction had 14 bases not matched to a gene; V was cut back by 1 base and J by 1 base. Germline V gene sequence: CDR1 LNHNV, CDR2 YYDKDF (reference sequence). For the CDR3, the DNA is TGTGCCACCAGCAGAGTACCAGCGGGAGGGCCTGGAGGGGGCACAGATACGCAGTATTTT. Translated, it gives CATSRVPAGGPGGGTDTQYF.

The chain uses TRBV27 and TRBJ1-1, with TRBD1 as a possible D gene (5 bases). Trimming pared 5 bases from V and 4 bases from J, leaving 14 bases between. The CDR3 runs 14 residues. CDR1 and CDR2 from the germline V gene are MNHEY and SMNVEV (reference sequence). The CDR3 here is CASSTRGEGTEAFF. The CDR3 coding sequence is TGTGCCAGCAGTACTAGGGGTGAGGGCACTGAAGCTTTCTTT.

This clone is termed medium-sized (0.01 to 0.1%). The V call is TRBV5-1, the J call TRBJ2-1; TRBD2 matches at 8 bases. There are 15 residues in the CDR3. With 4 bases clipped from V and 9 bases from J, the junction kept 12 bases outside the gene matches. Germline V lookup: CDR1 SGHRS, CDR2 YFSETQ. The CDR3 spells CASSLTSGTLTEQFF. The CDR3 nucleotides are TGCGCCAGCAGCCTCACTAGCGGCACCCTTACTGAGCAGTTCTTC.

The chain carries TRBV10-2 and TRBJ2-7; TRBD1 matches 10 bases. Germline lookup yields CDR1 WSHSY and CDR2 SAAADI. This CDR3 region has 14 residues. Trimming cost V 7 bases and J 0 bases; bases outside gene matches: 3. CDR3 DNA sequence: TGCGCCAGCACCGGGACAGGGGCCTCCTACGAGCAGTACTTC. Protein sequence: CASTGTGASYEQYF.

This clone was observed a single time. The chain's CDR3 is CASSLTGISEKLFF. The CDR3 DNA reads TGTGCCAGCTCACTGACAGGGATTAGTGAAAAACTGTTTTTT. The chain employs TRBV18 and TRBJ1-4; TRBD1 matches 7 bases. Germline values: CDR1 KGHSH, CDR2 LQKENI. J lost 7 bases, V lost 4 bases, and 6 bases had no gene match. This CDR3 has 14 residues. Based on the CDR3 plus reference TRBV18 and TRBJ1-4, the full variable domain is NAGVMQNPRHLVRRRGQEARLRCSPMKGHSHVYWYRQLPEEGLKFMVYLQKENIIDESGMPKERFSAEFPKEGPSILRIQQVVRGDSAAYFCASSLTGISEKLFFGSGTQLSVL.

The DNA for the CDR3 is TGTGCCAGCAGCCGCCGCGTGGCATCTGGAAACACCATATATTTT. This gives the protein CASSRRVASGNTIYF. The chain uses TRBV14 and TRBJ1-3; D gene ambiguous. This CDR3 comprises 15 residues. Trimming pared 4 bases from V and 1 base from J, leaving 11 bases between. Germline V lookup: CDR1 SGHDN, CDR2 FVKESK.

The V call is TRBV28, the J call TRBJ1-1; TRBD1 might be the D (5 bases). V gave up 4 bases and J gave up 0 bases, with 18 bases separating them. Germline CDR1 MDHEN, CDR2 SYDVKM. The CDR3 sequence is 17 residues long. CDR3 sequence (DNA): TGTGCCAGCAGTTCACTTGGTCGACAGCTTATGAACACTGAAGCTTTCTTT. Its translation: CASSSLGRQLMNTEAFF.

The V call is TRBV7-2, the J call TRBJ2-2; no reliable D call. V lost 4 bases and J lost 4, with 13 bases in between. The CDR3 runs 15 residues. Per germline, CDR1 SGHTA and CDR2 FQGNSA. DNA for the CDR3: TGTGCCAGCAGCTCCGGGTTTCGTAGCACCGGGGAGCTGTTTTTT. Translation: CASSSGFRSTGELFF. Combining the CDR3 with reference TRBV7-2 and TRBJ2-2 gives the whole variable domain GAGVSQSPSNKVTEKGKDVELRCDPISGHTALYWYRQSLGQGLEFLIYFQGNSAPDKSGLPSDRFSAERTGGSVSTLTIQRTQQEDSAVYLCASSSGFRSTGELFFGEGSRLTVL.

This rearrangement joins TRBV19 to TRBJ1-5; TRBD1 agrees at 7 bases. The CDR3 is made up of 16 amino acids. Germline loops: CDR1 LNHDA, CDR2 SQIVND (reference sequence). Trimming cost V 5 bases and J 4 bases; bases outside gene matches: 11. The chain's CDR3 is CASSAARQGKNQPQHF. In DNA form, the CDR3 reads TGTGCCAGTAGTGCTGCCCGACAGGGCAAAAATCAGCCCCAGCATTTT.

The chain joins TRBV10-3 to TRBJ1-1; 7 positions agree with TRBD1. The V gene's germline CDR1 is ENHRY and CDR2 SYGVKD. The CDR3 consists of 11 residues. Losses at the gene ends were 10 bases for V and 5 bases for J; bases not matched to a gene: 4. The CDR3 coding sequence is TGTGCCACCAAACAGGGGACTGAAGCTTTCTTT. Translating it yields CATKQGTEAFF.

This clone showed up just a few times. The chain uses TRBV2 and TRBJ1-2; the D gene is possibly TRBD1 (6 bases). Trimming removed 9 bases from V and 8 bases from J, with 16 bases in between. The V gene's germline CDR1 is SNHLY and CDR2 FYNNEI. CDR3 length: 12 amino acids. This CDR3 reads CASGDIRGGYTF. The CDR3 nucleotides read TGTGCCAGTGGGGACATCCGGGGAGGCTACACCTTC.

The CDR3 here is CASSFRGAGKLNEQFF. The CDR3 nucleotides read TGTGCCAGCAGCTTTCGGGGAGCGGGGAAGCTCAATGAGCAGTTCTTC. V usage is TRBV5-6 and J usage is TRBJ2-1, with TRBD2 matching 7 bases. V shed 2 bases and J 6 bases; nucleotides not matched to a gene: 11. The CDR3 runs to 16 residues. The germline V gene has CDR1 SGHDT and CDR2 YYEEEE.

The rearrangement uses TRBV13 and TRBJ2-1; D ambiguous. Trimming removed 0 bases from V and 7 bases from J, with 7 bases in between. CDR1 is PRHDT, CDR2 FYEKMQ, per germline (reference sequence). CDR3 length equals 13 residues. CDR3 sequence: CASSLGVLNEQFF. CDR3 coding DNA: TGTGCCAGCAGCTTAGGCGTGCTGAATGAGCAGTTCTTC.